The sequence of this TCR beta chain was determined in a study of siplizumab effects on memory and regulatory T cells. General observations from the study: The naive T cell population seemed more diverse than memory cells and seemed a major contributor to the alloresponse. Naive-or-memory phenotypes were unassignable for roughly 80-96% of proliferating CD4+ or CD8+ clones.

Of note for this clone: The antigen is unknown.

TCRdb's copy holds only in-frame clones and misses some; the assay was immunoSEQ multiplex PCR. The sample has roughly 26,000 clones; more than 65% are singletons. The CDR3 covers 15 residues. Germline V gene lookup returns CDR1 SGHTA and CDR2 FQGNSA. J lost 4 bases, V lost 4 bases, and 6 bases had no gene match. Material for sequencing was memory CD4+ T cells sorted from blood. The chain combines TRBV7-2 with TRBJ2-1; TRBD2 agrees at 8 bases. The TCR comes from a human donor in good health. This CDR3 reads CASSYSGTIYNEQFF. CDR3 DNA: TGTGCCAGCAGCTATAGCGGGACCATTTACAATGAGCAGTTCTTC.